This T cell receptor (beta chain) was captured by sequencing in a study of cytomegalovirus exposure and HLA in healthy donors. This clone occurred once. The V and J ends lost 3 bases and 1 base respectively, with 7 bases between them. This CDR3 has 14 residues. In germline, CDR1 is SEHNR, CDR2 FQNEAQ (reference sequence). PCR was performed using 60 Vbeta and 13 Jbeta primers. The repertoire was sequenced with immunoSEQ multiplex PCR; TCRdb's copy has only in-frame clones and lacks some. The data contain more than 80,000 clones, about 85% of them singletons. V usage is TRBV7-9 and J usage is TRBJ1-3; D is unresolved. The source of this sequence is a girl under 10 years old in good health and CMV-seropositive. Sequencing used PBMCs. CDR3 sequence: CASSFTSSGNTIYF. As DNA, the CDR3 is TGTGCCAGCAGCTTCACTAGTTCTGGAAACACCATATATTTT.